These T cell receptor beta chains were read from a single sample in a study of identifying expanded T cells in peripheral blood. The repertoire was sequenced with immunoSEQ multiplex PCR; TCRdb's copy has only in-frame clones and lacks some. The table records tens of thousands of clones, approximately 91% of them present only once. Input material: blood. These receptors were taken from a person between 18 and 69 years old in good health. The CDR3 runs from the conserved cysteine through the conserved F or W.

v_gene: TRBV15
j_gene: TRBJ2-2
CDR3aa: CATSRSKNTGELFF

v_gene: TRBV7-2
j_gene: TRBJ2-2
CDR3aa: CASSLMASGISGELFF

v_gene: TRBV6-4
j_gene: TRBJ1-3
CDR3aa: CASSDSIRPASGNTIYF

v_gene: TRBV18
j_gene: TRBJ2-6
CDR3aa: CASSPLTRGSGANVLTF

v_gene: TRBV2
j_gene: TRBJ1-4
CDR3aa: CASKSTGSNEKLFF

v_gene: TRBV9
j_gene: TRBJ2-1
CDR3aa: CASSVRTSGGEQFF

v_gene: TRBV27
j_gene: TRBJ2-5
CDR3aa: CASSLWASGKETQYF

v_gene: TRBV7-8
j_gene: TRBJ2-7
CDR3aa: CASSLIGGDSGPSSYEQYF

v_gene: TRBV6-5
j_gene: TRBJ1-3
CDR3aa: CASTPDRAGNTIYF

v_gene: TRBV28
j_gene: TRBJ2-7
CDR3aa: CASSSRTGPYEQYF

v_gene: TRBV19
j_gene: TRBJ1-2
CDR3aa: CASSMSGGNYGYTF

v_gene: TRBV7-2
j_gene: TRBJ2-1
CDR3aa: CASSFTSEGYNEQFF

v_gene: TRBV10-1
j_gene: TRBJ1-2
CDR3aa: CASSESTGYGYTF

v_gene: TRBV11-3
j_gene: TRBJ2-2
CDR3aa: CASSPSGRANTGELFF

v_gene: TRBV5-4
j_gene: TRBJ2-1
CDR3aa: CASGTSGGHEQFF

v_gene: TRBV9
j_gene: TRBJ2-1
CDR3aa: CASSRGGDRNEQFF

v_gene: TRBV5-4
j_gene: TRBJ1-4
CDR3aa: CASRRDSGNEKLFF

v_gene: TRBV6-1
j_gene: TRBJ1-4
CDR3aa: CASRGNGQGSEKLFF

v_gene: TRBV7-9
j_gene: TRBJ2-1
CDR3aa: CASSLGAGVNEQFF

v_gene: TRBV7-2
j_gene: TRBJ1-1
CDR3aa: CASSLVGTGTEAFF

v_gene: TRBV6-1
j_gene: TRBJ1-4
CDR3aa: CASKGRAATNEKLFF

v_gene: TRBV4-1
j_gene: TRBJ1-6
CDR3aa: CASSQALGSGNSPLHF

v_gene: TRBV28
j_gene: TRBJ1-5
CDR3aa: CASKSGYRDQPQHF

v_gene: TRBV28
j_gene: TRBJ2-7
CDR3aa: CASSRTGGYREQYF

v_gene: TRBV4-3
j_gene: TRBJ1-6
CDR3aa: CASSQGADNSPLHF

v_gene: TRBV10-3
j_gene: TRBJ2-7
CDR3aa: CAIRGGTSGSYEQYF

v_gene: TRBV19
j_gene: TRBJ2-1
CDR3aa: CASSIAPSARGNEQFF

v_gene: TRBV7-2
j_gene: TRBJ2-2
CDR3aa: CASSLSATTGELFF

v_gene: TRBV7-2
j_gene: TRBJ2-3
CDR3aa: CASSLGRITDTQYF

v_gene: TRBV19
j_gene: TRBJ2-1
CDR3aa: CASSSGRGASRNEQFF

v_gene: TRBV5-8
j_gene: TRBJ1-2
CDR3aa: CASSSYRGWLHGYTF

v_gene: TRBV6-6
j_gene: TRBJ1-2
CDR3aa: CANSLRDGGRIYGYTF

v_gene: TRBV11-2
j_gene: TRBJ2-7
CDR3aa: CASSRQGATYEQYF

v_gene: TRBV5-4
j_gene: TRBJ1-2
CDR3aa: CASSTKGYLYGYTF

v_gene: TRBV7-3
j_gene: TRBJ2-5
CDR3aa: CASSLDGETQYF

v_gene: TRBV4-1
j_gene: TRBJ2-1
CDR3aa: CASSRAGGRDNEQFF

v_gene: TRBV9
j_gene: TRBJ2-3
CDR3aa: CASSVGTDTQYF

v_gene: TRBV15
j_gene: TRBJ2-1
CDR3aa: CATSRDQGDYNEQFF

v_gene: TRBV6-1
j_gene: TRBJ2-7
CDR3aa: CASSIRDPTYEQYF

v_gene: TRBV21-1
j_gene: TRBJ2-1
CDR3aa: CASSAPGTDSSYNEQFF

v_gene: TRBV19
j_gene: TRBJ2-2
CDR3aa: CASTQGTGELFF

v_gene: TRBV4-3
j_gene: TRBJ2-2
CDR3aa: CASSQESVGNTGELFF

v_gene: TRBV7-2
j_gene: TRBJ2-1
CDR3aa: CASSSPAGWGQFF

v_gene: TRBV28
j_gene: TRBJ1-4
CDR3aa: CASSFGLQGTNEKLFF

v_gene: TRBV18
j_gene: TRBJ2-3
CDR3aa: CASSSDSASTDTQYF

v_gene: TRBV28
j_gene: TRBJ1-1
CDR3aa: CASSLGVYTEAFF

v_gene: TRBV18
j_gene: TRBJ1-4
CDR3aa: CASSPTVTGGAGATNEKLFF

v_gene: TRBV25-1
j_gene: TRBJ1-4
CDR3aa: CASSEYSREKLFF

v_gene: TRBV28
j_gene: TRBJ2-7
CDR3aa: CASTESGGSYEQYF

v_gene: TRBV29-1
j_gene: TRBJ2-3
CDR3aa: CSILIAGSDTQYF

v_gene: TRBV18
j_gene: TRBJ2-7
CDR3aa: CASSPTGYEQYF

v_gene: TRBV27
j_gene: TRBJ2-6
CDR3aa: CASSFSGANVLTF

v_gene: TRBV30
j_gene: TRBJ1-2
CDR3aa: CAWSVLQMEGYTF

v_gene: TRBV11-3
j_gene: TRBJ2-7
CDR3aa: CASSLGTNYEQYF

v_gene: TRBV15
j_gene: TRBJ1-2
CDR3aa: CATSRDSANYGYTF

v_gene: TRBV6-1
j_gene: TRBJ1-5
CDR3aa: CASSESGGNQPQHF

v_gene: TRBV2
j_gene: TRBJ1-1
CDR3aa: CASGVGSTEAFF

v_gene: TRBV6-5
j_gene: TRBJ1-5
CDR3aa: CASSYGLNQPQHF